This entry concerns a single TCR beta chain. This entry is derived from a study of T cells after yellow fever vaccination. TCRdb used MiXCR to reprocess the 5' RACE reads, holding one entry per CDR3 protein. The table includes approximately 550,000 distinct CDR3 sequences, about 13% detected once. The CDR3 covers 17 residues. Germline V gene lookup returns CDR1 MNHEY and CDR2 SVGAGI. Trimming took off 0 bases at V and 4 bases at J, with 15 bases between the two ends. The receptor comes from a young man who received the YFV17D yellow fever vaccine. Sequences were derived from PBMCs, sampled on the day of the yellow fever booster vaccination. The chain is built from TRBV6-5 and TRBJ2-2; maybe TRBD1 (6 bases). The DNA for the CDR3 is TGTGCCAGCAGTTACTCGCGAGGACAGAGCTTCACCGGGGAGCTGTTTTTT. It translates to CASSYSRGQSFTGELFF.